Below, one TCR beta chain is given with its context. This clonotype was counted between two and nine times. Its antigen specificity is not known. The input lacks base qualities; no much larger clone sits a single base away. This specimen comes from a study of response to subunit inactivated influenza vaccine (dated by TCRdb to the late 2010s). With respect to the entire study: The study used deep quantitative T cell receptor repertoire profiling to track responses to a trivalent subunit inactivated influenza vaccine. General conclusions and limits of the study: According to the authors, only a limited number of new T cells may be recruited by each seasonal influenza vaccination.

As encoded in the germline V gene, CDR1 is SNHLY while CDR2 is FYNNEI. V is cut by 0 bases and J by 3 bases, and the space between the germline ends is 13 bases. Reading from cysteine to phenylalanine, the CDR3 counts 16 amino acids. Left in the record is the CDR3 DNA by itself, 48 bases read in frame from the first base. Library generation was performed with RT-PCR. For sequencing, an Illumina HiSeq 2500 was employed. TCRdb handled the public reads itself, with Q25 trimming in fastp and clone calling in MiXCR, and kept productive beta chains. Rows are combined by CDR3 protein, so each entry shows the most common genes and DNA. This sample gives 530,000 or so distinct CDR3 sequences in total; about 25% of them show up just once. The ten largest clonotypes hold around 2% of the sample.

The sequence joins TRBV2 to TRBJ2-3; the D gene identity is not certain. The sequence derives from a man aged 50-59 years who received an inactivated influenza vaccine. Donor details come from another sample of the same person, matched by shared clones. This specimen was CD4+ T cells sorted from PBMCs, taken about 5 days after vaccination. The nucleotides read TGTGCCAGCAGTGAAGCGCTTTGGATAATGACAGATACGCAGTATTTT. It translates as CASSEALWIMTDTQYF. When the CDR3 is completed using the reference TRBV2 and TRBJ2-3 genes on either side, the full variable domain is EPEVTQTPSHQVTQMGQEVILRCVPISNHLYFYWYRQILGQKVEFLVSFYNNEISEKSEIFDDQFSVERPDGSNFTLKIRSTKLEDSAMYFCASSEALWIMTDTQYFGPGTRLTVL.